The source of this T cell receptor (beta chain) is a study of cytomegalovirus exposure and HLA in healthy donors. The germline V gene has CDR1 SGHRS and CDR2 YFSETQ. V lost 0 bases and J lost 5; bases outside the gene matches: 3. This CDR3 is built from 15 residues. The PCR made use of 60 Vbeta and 13 Jbeta primers. The method was immunoSEQ multiplex PCR; TCRdb's version includes in-frame clones alone and lacks a portion of them. The sample consists of 200,000 to 250,000 clones, almost 80% of them appearing once. Study-level points and caveats: A few chains linked to CMV were shown in vitro to be specific for CMV antigens.

To note about this clone: As yet, its antigen is unknown. Within the sample, other DNA sequences also encode this same CDR3.

The receptor was isolated from a male donor in good health and CMV-seronegative. This chain joins TRBV5-1 and TRBJ2-1, with TRBD2 matching 9 bases. The sequencing sample was made of PBMCs. CDR3 protein: CASSLGLAGNNEQFF. In DNA, the CDR3 is TGCGCCAGCAGCTTGGGTCTAGCGGGGAACAATGAGCAGTTCTTC.